This T cell receptor (beta chain) was sequenced for a study of blood T cell repertoires in COVID-19. Study in general: PBMCs, B-cell-depleted T cells, or T cells were the source of the cDNA or gDNA that made up the material.

As originally analysed: Amplification of reference gene primers was used by the study to estimate nucleated cell counts. The table came from immunoSEQ multiplex PCR; TCRdb's copy has only in-frame clones and leaves some out. V, J and clone size derive from that table, while D and trimming were established from the DNA sequence. The table lists more than 25,000 clones, 90% of them singletons. The CDR3 has 15 amino acids. Germline V CDR1 and CDR2: SGHVS, FNYEAQ. Trimming stripped 1 base from V and 1 base from J, with 8 bases between. The sample taken for sequencing was peripheral blood. V is TRBV7-6 and J is TRBJ1-5; tentative D call: TRBD1 (5 bases). This receptor was taken from a man in his 70s with active or convalescent COVID-19. CDR3 coding DNA: TGTGCCAGCAGCTTAGGAAGGGGCAGCAATCAGCCCCAGCATTTT. Amino acids: CASSLGRGSNQPQHF.